This record looks at one T cell receptor beta chain sequence and its context. The antigen is undetermined. CDR3 length: 16 residues. V lost 5 bases to trimming and J lost 0 bases, with 15 bases between them. The sample originates from a study of T cell repertoires in cytomegalovirus infection. For the study at large: CMV epitopes in the study were HLA-C-restricted (recently identified) and HLA-B-restricted (well studied).

In TCRdb, the reads were re-called with MiXCR into one record per CDR3 protein. Of fewer than 650,000 distinct CDR3 sequences listed, 40% were seen once; the top ten hold 48%. Study-wide findings and caveats: Ex vivo responses were dominated by HLA-C-restricted CMV-specific TCR beta clonotypes.

The chain is built from TRBV12-3 or TRBV12-4 and TRBJ2-3; maybe TRBD2 (6 bases). The source material was cultured PBMCs, sampled from culture after CMV antigen stimulation. This TCR was recovered from a human donor in good health (CMV status not recorded). Some clones in this sample may be carry-over from other donors' samples. Written as DNA, the CDR3 is TGTGCCAGCAGTCTAGATGGGGACTCTAGCACAGATACGCAGTATTTT. It specifies CASSLDGDSSTDTQYF.